A selection of T cell receptor beta chains follows, all from one sample in a study of CD8 T cells in Susac syndrome. MiXCR, applied by TCRdb to the immunoSEQ multiplex PCR reads, yields one record per CDR3 protein. The sample yields more than 200,000 distinct CDR3 sequences, 92% seen once. Material: CD8+ T cells from PBMCs. The receptor set was obtained from a human donor with multiple sclerosis. The CDR3 runs from the conserved cysteine through the conserved F or W. Each record gives: J gene, clone size, D gene, V gene, CDR3 DNA, CDR3 protein. A D gene is named only where the DNA matches it firmly. Some rows mark clone size as missing; the rest say once, few, many or name a class of expanded clone.

TRBJ1-5	NA	NA	TRBV19	TGTGCCAGTAGTATCGGCCTCACGCTTAATCAGCCCCAGCATTTT	CASSIGLTLNQPQHF
TRBJ1-3	NA	NA	TRBV7-9	TGTGCCAGCAGCCTGTCCACCGGGGCCTCTGGAAACACCATATATTTT	CASSLSTGASGNTIYF
TRBJ1-2	NA	TRBD1	TRBV12-5	TGTGCTAGTGCCCCCGGGACAGGGGACTATGGCTACACCTTC	CASAPGTGDYGYTF
TRBJ2-5	NA	NA	TRBV9	TGTGCCAGCGGGGAGGACACCCAAGAGACCCAGTACTTC	CASGEDTQETQYF
TRBJ2-2	NA	NA	TRBV5-6	TGTGCCAGCAGCTTGTCGCTCAACACCGGGGAGCTGTTTTTT	CASSLSLNTGELFF
TRBJ1-5	NA	NA	TRBV20-1	TGCAGCGCCCGCCTTGGGAATCAGCCCCAGCATTTT	CSARLGNQPQHF
TRBJ1-1	NA	NA	TRBV10-2	TGCGCCAGCAGGGGGGGGCGGATGATTGAAGCTTTCTTT	CASRGGRMIEAFF
TRBJ1-1	NA	NA	TRBV28	TGTGCCAGCACCTTGGGGAGGAACACTGAAGCTTTCTTT	CASTLGRNTEAFF
TRBJ2-7	once	NA	TRBV30	TGTGCCTGGAGTGTCCACAGGTCCTACGAGCAGTACTTC	CAWSVHRSYEQYF
TRBJ2-2	NA	NA	TRBV29-1	TGCAGCGTTGGACAGGAAGGGGAGCTGTTTTTT	CSVGQEGELFF
TRBJ2-7	NA	NA	TRBV12-3/TRBV12-4	TGTGCCAGCTCCGACCACGGGGCCCAGGGGCGCTACGAGCAGTACTTC	CASSDHGAQGRYEQYF
TRBJ2-7	NA	TRBD2	TRBV7-9	TGTGCCAGCAGCTTGGGACTAGCGCGCGAGCAGTACTTC	CASSLGLAREQYF
TRBJ1-1	NA	NA	TRBV7-9	TGTGCCAGCAGCCCCCCGGGGGGGGTTGAAGCTTTCTTT	CASSPPGGVEAFF
TRBJ2-2	NA	NA	TRBV12-5	TGTGCTAGTGGTTTGGGGCAGAGCAACGGGGAGCTGTTTTTT	CASGLGQSNGELFF
TRBJ2-7	NA	NA	TRBV7-9	TGTGCCAGCAGCACCCCTAGAACCGAGCAGTACTTC	CASSTPRTEQYF
TRBJ2-1	NA	NA	TRBV12-3/TRBV12-4	TGTGCCAGCCGAACTAGTTTCTATGAGCAGTTCTTC	CASRTSFYEQFF
TRBJ2-2	NA	TRBD1	TRBV19	TGTGCCAGCCGGTTGCGACAGGGGAACACCGGGGAGCTGTTTTTT	CASRLRQGNTGELFF
TRBJ2-2	NA	NA	TRBV27	TGTGCCAGCAGTACTTACGGAACCGGGGAGCTGTTTTTT	CASSTYGTGELFF
TRBJ2-1	few	NA	TRBV11-2	TGTGCCAGCAGCTTAGTTGAGCAGTTCTTC	CASSLVEQFF
TRBJ2-3	NA	TRBD2	TRBV6-5	TGTGCCAGCAGTTCCCGCGGGAGGGCCATAGATACGCAGTATTTT	CASSSRGRAIDTQYF
TRBJ2-1	NA	NA	TRBV13	TGTGCCAGCAGCCAGACGGAGGAACAGTTCTTC	CASSQTEEQFF
TRBJ2-1	NA	TRBD2	TRBV7-3	TGTGCCAGCAGCCCGACTAGCGGGAGTTTGTTCTTC	CASSPTSGSLFF
TRBJ2-1	NA	TRBD2	TRBV11-2	TGTGCCAGCAGCTTAACCCCCGGGACTAGCTCCTACAATGAGCAGTTCTTC	CASSLTPGTSSYNEQFF
TRBJ2-3	few	NA	TRBV20-1	TGCAGTGCTAGAGATCTTGCCCTCACAGATACGCAGTATTTT	CSARDLALTDTQYF
TRBJ2-5	NA	NA	TRBV6-1	TGTGCCAGCAGTGGAAAGACCGAATTCGAGACCCAGTACTTC	CASSGKTEFETQYF
TRBJ1-5	NA	NA	TRBV4-2	TGTGCCAGCAGCCAAGATTCCAGGGTCGGGGATAGCAATCAGCCCCAGCATTTT	CASSQDSRVGDSNQPQHF
TRBJ2-5	NA	NA	TRBV29-1	TGCAGCGCTCACGTTGCAGACCCTGCATCGGCCCAGTACTTC	CSAHVADPASAQYF
TRBJ2-3	NA	NA	TRBV10-3	TGTGCCATCAACAACCAGGGTAGCACAGATACGCAGTATTTT	CAINNQGSTDTQYF
TRBJ2-7	NA	NA	TRBV27	TGTGCCAGCAGTCTCCTACAGGGACTGAATTACGAGCAGTACTTC	CASSLLQGLNYEQYF
TRBJ2-4	NA	TRBD1	TRBV11-3	TGTGCCAGCAGCTTCCGAACAGGGGTAGCCAAAAACATTCAGTACTTC	CASSFRTGVAKNIQYF
TRBJ1-2	NA	NA	TRBV19	TGTGCCACCGAGGGGGGAGGGTTCTATGGCTACACCTTC	CATEGGGFYGYTF
TRBJ2-7	NA	NA	TRBV6-1	TGTGCCAGCAGTGAATTCGGGGGGCCCTACGAGCAGTACTTC	CASSEFGGPYEQYF
TRBJ2-1	once	NA	TRBV30	TGTGCCCTAGGGCGCTCCTACAATGAGCAGTTCTTC	CALGRSYNEQFF
TRBJ2-1	NA	NA	TRBV6-2/TRBV6-3	TGTGCCAGCAGTTACGGGCCAGGGGACCCTCAGGGGAATGAGCAGTTCTTC	CASSYGPGDPQGNEQFF
TRBJ1-1	NA	NA	TRBV4-1	TGTGCCAGCAGTCAGGGTTCCGAAGCTTTCTTT	CASSQGSEAFF
TRBJ2-5	NA	TRBD1	TRBV7-9	TGTGCCAGCAGCTACCGGACAGGGACTCAAGAGACCCAGTACTTC	CASSYRTGTQETQYF
TRBJ2-3	NA	NA	TRBV7-9	TGTGCCAGCAGCTTAGCGGGCAGCTCCACAGATACGCAGTATTTT	CASSLAGSSTDTQYF
TRBJ2-1	once	TRBD1	TRBV29-1	TGCAGCGCCCCGGGACAGGGCGCAAGCAATGAGCAGTTCTTC	CSAPGQGASNEQFF
TRBJ1-1	NA	NA	TRBV13	TGTGCCAGCAGCTTAGGACTCTGGAACACTGAAGCTTTCTTT	CASSLGLWNTEAFF
TRBJ1-2	NA	TRBD1	TRBV19	TGTGCCAGTAGTCCCGGGACAGGTCTTAACTATGGCTACACCTTC	CASSPGTGLNYGYTF
TRBJ2-7	once	TRBD2	TRBV20-1	TGCAGTGCTGCGAGACTAGCGGAGAGCTCCTACGAGCAGTACTTC	CSAARLAESSYEQYF
TRBJ2-1	NA	NA	TRBV2	TGTGCCAGCAGCGCCCCCTTGGACAGACCCGGCAATGAGCAGTTCTTC	CASSAPLDRPGNEQFF
TRBJ1-1	few	NA	TRBV7-6	TGTGCCAGCAGCTCGGACAGTGGGGAGGCTTTTTTT	CASSSDSGEAFF
TRBJ1-2	NA	NA	TRBV9	TGTGCCAGCAGCGTAGGGTGGGGAACTGACTATGGCTACACCTTC	CASSVGWGTDYGYTF
TRBJ2-2	NA	TRBD2	TRBV6-1	TGTGCCAGCAGAGGAGCGGGGGGACGCACCGGGGAGCTGTTTTTT	CASRGAGGRTGELFF
TRBJ1-4	once	NA	TRBV6-6	TGTGCCAGCAGTTCTGTAGGCTTGGGTGAAAAACTGTTTTTT	CASSSVGLGEKLFF